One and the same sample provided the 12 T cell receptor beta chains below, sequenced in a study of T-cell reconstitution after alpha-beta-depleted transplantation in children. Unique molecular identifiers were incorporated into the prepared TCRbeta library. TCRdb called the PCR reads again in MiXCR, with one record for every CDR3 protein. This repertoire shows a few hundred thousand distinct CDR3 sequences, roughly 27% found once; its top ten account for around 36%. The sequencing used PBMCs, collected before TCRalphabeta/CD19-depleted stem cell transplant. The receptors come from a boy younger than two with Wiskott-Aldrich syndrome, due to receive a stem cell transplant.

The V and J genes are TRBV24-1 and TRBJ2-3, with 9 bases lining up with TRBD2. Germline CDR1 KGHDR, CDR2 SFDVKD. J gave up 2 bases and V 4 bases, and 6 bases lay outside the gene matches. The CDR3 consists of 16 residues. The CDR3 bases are TGTGCCACCAGTGACGGGCTAGCGGGACCCACAGATACGCAGTATTTT. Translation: CATSDGLAGPTDTQYF.

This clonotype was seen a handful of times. The CDR3, as DNA: TGTGCTAGTGGAGAACAGGGCCACGAGCAGTACTTC. This gives the protein CASGEQGHEQYF. This chain connects TRBV12-5 to TRBJ2-7; D may be TRBD1 (6 bases). The germline V gene has CDR1 LGHNT and CDR2 FRNRAP. The CDR3 extends over 12 amino acids. With 6 bases removed from V and 5 bases from J, the gap between germline ends came to 11 bases.

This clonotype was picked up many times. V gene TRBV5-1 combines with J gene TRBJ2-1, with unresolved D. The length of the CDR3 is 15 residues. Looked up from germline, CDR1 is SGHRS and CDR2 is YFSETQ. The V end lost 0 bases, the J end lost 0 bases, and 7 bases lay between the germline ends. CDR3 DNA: TGCGCCAGCAGCTTGGCGGATAGCTCCTACAATGAGCAGTTCTTC. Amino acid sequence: CASSLADSSYNEQFF.

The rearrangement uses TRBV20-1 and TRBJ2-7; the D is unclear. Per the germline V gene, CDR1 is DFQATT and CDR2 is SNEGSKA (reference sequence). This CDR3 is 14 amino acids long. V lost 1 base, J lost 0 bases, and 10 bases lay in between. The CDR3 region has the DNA TGCAGTGCTAGAGTTCCGAACCCCTCCTACGAGCAGTACTTC. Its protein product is CSARVPNPSYEQYF.

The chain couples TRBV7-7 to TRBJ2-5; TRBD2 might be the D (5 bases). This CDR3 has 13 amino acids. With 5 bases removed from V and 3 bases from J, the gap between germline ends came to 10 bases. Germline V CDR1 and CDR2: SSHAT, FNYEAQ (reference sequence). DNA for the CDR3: TGTGCCAGCAGCGGGCCCGGGGAAGAGACCCAGTACTTC. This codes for CASSGPGEETQYF.

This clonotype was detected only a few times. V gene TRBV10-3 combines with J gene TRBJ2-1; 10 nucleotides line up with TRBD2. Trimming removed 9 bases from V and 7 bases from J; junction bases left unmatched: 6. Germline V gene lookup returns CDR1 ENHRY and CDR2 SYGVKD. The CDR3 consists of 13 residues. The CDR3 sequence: CAISAGGPNEQFF. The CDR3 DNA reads TGTGCCATTTCAGCGGGAGGGCCAAATGAGCAGTTCTTC.

The CDR3: CASSVVAGGPLNIQYF. DNA of the CDR3: TGTGCCAGCAGCGTAGTGGCGGGAGGGCCTTTAAACATTCAGTACTTC. The chain joins TRBV9 to TRBJ2-4, with 9 bases matching TRBD2. Per germline, CDR1 SGDLS and CDR2 YYNGEE. J gave up 6 bases and V 0 bases, and 7 bases lay outside the gene matches. This CDR3 comprises 16 residues.

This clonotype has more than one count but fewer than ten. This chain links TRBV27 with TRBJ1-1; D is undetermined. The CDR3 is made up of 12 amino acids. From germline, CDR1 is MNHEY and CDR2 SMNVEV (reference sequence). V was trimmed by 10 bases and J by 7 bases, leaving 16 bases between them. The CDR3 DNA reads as TGTGCCACCTTTTTTGGCAGCAATGAAGCTTTCTTT. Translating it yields CATFFGSNEAFF.

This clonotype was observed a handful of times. CDR3 sequence reads: CATRDRDLSGNTIYF. For the CDR3, the DNA is TGTGCCACCCGGGACAGGGACCTCTCTGGAAACACCATATATTTT. The chain has TRBV10-3 and TRBJ1-3, with TRBD1 matching 9 bases. Trimming took 10 bases from V and 0 from J; bases not matched to a gene: 7. Per the germline V gene, CDR1 is ENHRY and CDR2 is SYGVKD. The CDR3 has 15 residues.

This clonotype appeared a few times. The CDR3 DNA reads as TGTGCCAGCAGAACTACACTTAACACTGAAGCTTTCTTT. Its translation: CASRTTLNTEAFF. The chain links TRBV27 to TRBJ1-1; no reliable D call. CDR3 length equals 13 residues. Germline assignment: CDR1 MNHEY and CDR2 SMNVEV (reference sequence). The V end lost 6 bases, the J end lost 2 bases, and 10 bases lay between the germline ends.

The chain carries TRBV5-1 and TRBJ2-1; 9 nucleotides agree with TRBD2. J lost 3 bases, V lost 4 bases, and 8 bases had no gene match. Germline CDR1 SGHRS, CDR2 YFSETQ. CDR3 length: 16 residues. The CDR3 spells CASSQLAGAGYNEQFF. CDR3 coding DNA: TGCGCCAGCAGCCAATTAGCGGGAGCGGGCTACAATGAGCAGTTCTTC.

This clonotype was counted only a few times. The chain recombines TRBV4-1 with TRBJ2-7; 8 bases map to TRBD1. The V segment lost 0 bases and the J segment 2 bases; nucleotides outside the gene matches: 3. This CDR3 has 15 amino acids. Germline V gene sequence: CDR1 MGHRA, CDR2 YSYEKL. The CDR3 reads CASSQDGQGPYEQYF. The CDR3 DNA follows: TGCGCCAGCAGCCAAGATGGACAGGGTCCCTACGAGCAGTACTTC.